The clone carrying this T cell receptor (beta chain) showed up just once. What it binds is not known. The data derive from a study of shared clonotypes between healthy human individuals. Study-level findings and limits: A few donors showed sharing of 4.5% to 5% of naive CD4 clonotypes.

Healthy and HIV-negative, the adult donors had no recent acute infections or vaccinations. The V segment lost 2 bases and the J segment 6 bases; nucleotides outside the gene matches: 8. The length of the CDR3 is 17 residues. The germline gives CDR1 SGHDT, CDR2 YYEEEE. Deep-level running was used for the assay. TCRdb keeps only in-frame clones here, not all; method: immunoSEQ multiplex PCR. The data hold 1.6 million or so clones, with around 97% observed a single time. The TCR originated in a man between 25 and 39 years old in good health. The chain employs TRBV5-6 and TRBJ2-1, with 13 positions matching TRBD2. Sequenced: naive CD4+ T cells sorted from blood. Subset noted: CD45RA+ positively selected. As DNA, the CDR3 is TGTGCCAGCAGCTTCTGGACTAGCGGGAGAGTAGGCAATGAGCAGTTCTTC. This encodes CASSFWTSGRVGNEQFF.